What follows are 30 T cell receptor beta chains derived from one specimen sequenced in a study of cytomegalovirus exposure and HLA in healthy donors (dated by TCRdb to between 2016 and 2019). The library was generated by the immunoSEQ multiplex PCR assay. The multiplex PCR relied on a mix of 60 forward primers for TCR Vbeta segments and 13 reverse primers for TCR Jbeta segments. The table was pulled from immuneACCESS by TCRdb, which kept in-frame rearrangements only. Such tables lose some clones; where checked, under half of the loss comes from unresolved V genes, and the rest has no known cause. The sample profile shows 75,000 to 100,000 clones; 80% of them were found once. The ten largest make up less than 9.5% of the sample. The sample was PBMCs. Receptors were obtained from a man aged 25 to 40 in good health and CMV-seronegative.

The chain recombines TRBV19 with TRBJ2-3; tentatively, D is TRBD1 (6 bases). The CDR3 extends over 16 amino acids. V was clipped by 5 bases and J by 1 base, with 16 bases between them. Germline V gene data show CDR1 as LNHDA and CDR2 as SQIVND (reference sequence). The CDR3 protein is CASSQGTGTGTDTQYF. CDR3 sequence (DNA): TGTGCCAGTAGTCAAGGTACAGGGACGGGCACAGATACGCAGTATTTT.

The genes are TRBV11-2 and TRBJ2-7, with D uncertain. CDR3 length: 12 amino acids. V lost 2 bases and J 6 bases, leaving 8 bases between the germline ends. Germline V gene lookup returns CDR1 SGHAT and CDR2 FQNNGV. CDR3 in amino acids: CASSLIRREQYF. As DNA, the CDR3 is TGTGCCAGCAGCTTAATCAGGCGCGAGCAGTACTTC.

The CDR3 region is CASSFKTGGETDTQYF. Here the CDR3 DNA reads TGCGCCAGCAGCTTTAAGACTGGCGGAGAAACAGATACGCAGTATTTT. The chain joins TRBV5-1 to TRBJ2-3; D is undetermined. Germline CDR1 is SGHRS and CDR2 is YFSETQ. The CDR3 extends over 16 amino acids. The V and J ends lost 2 bases and 3 bases respectively, with 16 bases between them.

This chain uses TRBV19 with TRBJ1-1; 7 bases align to TRBD1. Germline V gene data show CDR1 as LNHDA and CDR2 as SQIVND (reference sequence). There are 14 residues in the CDR3. The trim removed 4 bases at V and 0 bases at J, leaving 2 bases unmatched. The CDR3 bases are TGTGCCAGTAGTACTGGGACAGTGAACACTGAAGCTTTCTTT. Its protein product is CASSTGTVNTEAFF.

The J gene is TRBJ2-1, the V gene TRBV11-2; D unclear. The CDR3 runs 15 residues. V gave up 6 bases and J gave up 2 bases, with 14 bases separating them. Germline values: CDR1 SGHAT, CDR2 FQNNGV. In nucleotides, the CDR3 is TGTGCCAGCAGTACCGACAAATGGCCCTACAATGAGCAGTTCTTC. This sequence encodes CASSTDKWPYNEQFF.

This chain joins TRBV27 and TRBJ2-7, with D tentatively TRBD1 (6 bases). This CDR3 has 17 amino acids. The germline gives CDR1 MNHEY, CDR2 SMNVEV (reference sequence). The V end was cut by 1 base, the J end by 1 base, with 17 bases between. The CDR3 coding sequence is TGTGCCAGCAGTTTATACCCCAGACAGGATGAATCCTACGAGCAGTACTTC. This translates into CASSLYPRQDESYEQYF.

Here the CDR3 reads CASSPTGTGSSDEQFF. Written as DNA, the CDR3 is TGTGCCAGCAGTCCTACCGGGACAGGGTCTAGTGATGAGCAGTTCTTC. J is TRBJ2-1 and V is TRBV27, with 9 positions matching TRBD1. V lost 5 bases to trimming and J lost 8 bases; unmatched junction nucleotides: 13. Per the germline V gene, CDR1 is MNHEY and CDR2 is SMNVEV (reference sequence). This CDR3 contains 16 residues.

This clone was detected a few times. The J gene is TRBJ2-5, the V gene TRBV5-1, with TRBD2 as a possible D gene (5 bases). V was pared by 0 bases and J by 4 bases, with 13 bases between. Germline V gene sequence: CDR1 SGHRS, CDR2 YFSETQ. The CDR3 sequence is 15 residues long. The CDR3 DNA reads as TGCGCCAGCAGCTTGGAGCCGGGGTTAGGAGAGACCCAGTACTTC. The encoded protein is CASSLEPGLGETQYF.

The chain has TRBV19 and TRBJ2-1; TRBD2 aligns across 11 bases. The V gene end was trimmed by 6 bases and the J gene end by 8 bases; junction bases not matched to a gene: 3. Germline CDR1 LNHDA, CDR2 SQIVND (reference sequence). CDR3 size: 13 residues. Here the CDR3 reads CASRASGRHEQFF. Here the CDR3 DNA reads TGTGCCAGTAGGGCTAGCGGGAGGCATGAGCAGTTCTTC.

Only a few counts were recorded for this clone. V is TRBV6-1 and J is TRBJ2-1; 7 bases fit TRBD1. With 7 bases clipped from V and 0 bases from J, the junction kept 6 bases outside the gene matches. The germline V gene has CDR1 MNHNS and CDR2 SASEGT. The CDR3 loop spans 15 amino acids. This chain's CDR3 is CASKQTGTSYNEQFF. In nucleotides, the CDR3 is TGTGCCAGCAAGCAGACAGGGACCTCCTACAATGAGCAGTTCTTC.

J is TRBJ2-2 and V is TRBV7-2, with 8 nucleotides matching TRBD2. The length of the CDR3 is 16 residues. The germline V gene has CDR1 SGHTA and CDR2 FQGNSA. V was clipped by 5 bases and J by 4 bases; unmatched bases: 9. The CDR3 loop reads CASSPRVAGRTGELFF. In nucleotides, the CDR3 is TGTGCCAGCAGCCCCAGGGTAGCGGGGCGCACCGGGGAGCTGTTTTTT.

The V and J genes are TRBV4-1 and TRBJ2-1; 9 nucleotides match TRBD1. The CDR3 totals 15 residues. J was trimmed by 8 bases and V by 1 base; bases with no gene match: 6. Germline lookup yields CDR1 MGHRA and CDR2 YSYEKL. The CDR3 protein is CASSQVGQGNHEQFF. In DNA, the CDR3 is TGCGCCAGCAGCCAAGTTGGACAGGGGAATCATGAGCAGTTCTTC.

The V gene is TRBV19, the J gene TRBJ2-1; 11 positions agree with TRBD1. This CDR3 has 15 amino acids. Per germline, CDR1 LNHDA and CDR2 SQIVND (reference sequence). Unmatched junction bases numbered 1, after V lost 3 bases and J lost 3 bases. The CDR3 DNA is TGTGCCAGTAGTATGGGGACAGGGGGCTACAATGAGCAGTTCTTC. Translating gives CASSMGTGGYNEQFF.

The chain joins TRBV18 to TRBJ1-6; TRBD1 agrees at 8 bases. This CDR3 comprises 14 residues. Germline CDR1 and CDR2: KGHSH and LQKENI. V dropped 3 bases and J dropped 7; count of bases not matched to a gene: 2. CDR3 loop: CASSPDRVNSPLHF. DNA for the CDR3: TGTGCCAGCTCACCGGACAGGGTCAATTCACCCCTCCACTTT.

This chain connects TRBV5-4 to TRBJ2-2; 9 nucleotides align to TRBD1. Germline V lookup: CDR1 SGHNT, CDR2 YYREEE (reference sequence). V was clipped by 4 bases and J by 7 bases; unmatched bases: 11. CDR3 length: 16 amino acids. The CDR3 here is CASSRTGTGQIGELFF. DNA of the CDR3: TGTGCCAGCAGCCGTACCGGGACAGGGCAAATCGGGGAGCTGTTTTTT. The variable domain in full, completed from reference TRBV5-4 and TRBJ2-2, reads ETGVTQSPTHLIKTRGQQVTLRCSSQSGHNTVSWYQQALGQGPQFIFQYYREEENGRGNFPPRFSGLQFPNYSSELNVNALELDDSALYLCASSRTGTGQIGELFFGEGSRLTVL.

This chain links TRBV30 with TRBJ1-6; 7 bases map to TRBD1. Trimming cost V 1 base and J 8 bases; bases outside gene matches: 2. Germline values: CDR1 GTSNPN, CDR2 SVGIG (reference sequence). CDR3 length: 13 amino acids. DNA for the CDR3: TGTGCCTGGAGTGCCGGGACAGATTCACCCCTCCACTTT. Amino acid sequence: CAWSAGTDSPLHF.

The chain recombines TRBV4-2 with TRBJ2-7, with D perhaps matching TRBD1 (6 bases). This CDR3 comprises 14 residues. V shed 1 base and J shed 0 bases, with 7 bases lying between them. The germline V gene has CDR1 LGHNA and CDR2 YNFKEQ. This CDR3 reads CASSQGDISYEQYF. For the CDR3, the DNA is TGTGCCAGCAGCCAAGGGGACATCTCCTACGAGCAGTACTTC.

This sequence joins TRBV7-9 and TRBJ2-6; D is possibly TRBD1 (7 bases). Germline loops: CDR1 SEHNR, CDR2 FQNEAQ (reference sequence). V gave up 3 bases and J gave up 4 bases, with 13 bases separating them. The CDR3 covers 16 residues. Here the CDR3 DNA reads TGTGCCAGCAGCTTTGAGGGGGCGGGGGGGGCCAACGTCCTGACTTTC. Translation: CASSFEGAGGANVLTF.

The V call is TRBV30, the J call TRBJ2-7; D is perhaps TRBD2 (5 bases). CDR1 is GTSNPN and CDR2 is SVGIG in the germline V gene (reference sequence). There are 15 residues in the CDR3. V gave up 3 bases and J gave up 4 bases, with 19 bases separating them. The CDR3 sequence is CAWSAELGGPYEQYF. The CDR3 DNA reads as TGTGCCTGGAGCGCAGAACTGGGCGGGCCTTACGAGCAGTACTTC.

J is TRBJ2-2 and V is TRBV6-1; 7 nucleotides agree with TRBD1. The CDR3 loop spans 13 amino acids. CDR1 is MNHNS and CDR2 is SASEGT in the germline V gene. V shed 6 bases, J shed 6 bases, and the junction held 4 bases outside the gene matches. Here the CDR3 reads CASSGQAAGELFF. The CDR3, as DNA: TGTGCCAGCAGCGGACAGGCCGCCGGGGAGCTGTTTTTT.

The chain combines TRBV6-4 with TRBJ2-7; TRBD2 is a possible D gene (6 bases). Germline lookup yields CDR1 MRHNA and CDR2 SNTAGT. Trimming left V 8 bases short and J 3 bases short, with 20 bases between. The CDR3 length is 15 residues. The CDR3 DNA follows: TGTGCCAGCTCAAGAGAAGCGGGTAAAAACTACGAGCAGTACTTC. It translates to CASSREAGKNYEQYF.

This CDR3 reads CASSQEGLEMAEAFF. CDR3 sequence (DNA): TGTGCCAGCAGCCAAGAGGGACTTGAAATGGCTGAAGCTTTCTTT. J is TRBJ1-1 and V is TRBV4-2; the D gene is possibly TRBD1 (5 bases). Trimming took 0 bases from V and 6 from J, leaving 14 bases between them. Germline CDR1 and CDR2: LGHNA and YNFKEQ. This CDR3 has 15 amino acids.

The rearrangement uses TRBV5-6 and TRBJ2-7; TRBD1 matches at 7 bases. The CDR3 length is 13 residues. Germline values: CDR1 SGHDT, CDR2 YYEEEE. After removal of 0 bases from V and 6 bases from J, the junction contained 3 bases not matched to a gene. The CDR3 DNA sequence: TGTGCCAGCAGCTTGGTGGCAGGGGGCGAGCAGTACTTC. Amino acids: CASSLVAGGEQYF. The full variable domain, its missing parts supplied by reference TRBV5-6 and TRBJ2-7, is DAGVTQSPTHLIKTRGQQVTLRCSPKSGHDTVSWYQQALGQGPQFIFQYYEEEERQRGNFPDRFSGHQFPNYSSELNVNALLLGDSALYLCASSLVAGGEQYFGPGTRLTVT.

The rearrangement joins TRBV7-6 to TRBJ2-1, with TRBD2 as a possible D gene (5 bases). The V gene's germline CDR1 is SGHVS and CDR2 FNYEAQ. Trimming removed 0 bases at V and 2 bases at J, with 14 bases between. There are 17 residues in the CDR3. The CDR3 nucleotides read TGTGCCAGCAGCTTAGCGAGTCGCGGGCCAACCTACAATGAGCAGTTCTTC. It translates to CASSLASRGPTYNEQFF.

This clone was seen once. The chain joins TRBV4-3 to TRBJ2-1; 8 nucleotides agree with TRBD2. The CDR3 spans 15 residues. Unmatched junction bases numbered 3, after V lost 2 bases and J lost 3 bases. Germline CDR1 LGHNA, CDR2 YSLEER. CDR3: CASSQKAGDYNEQFF. In nucleotides, the CDR3 is TGCGCCAGCAGCCAAAAAGCGGGGGACTACAATGAGCAGTTCTTC.

J is TRBJ2-2 and V is TRBV6-4, with 8 nucleotides matching TRBD1. The CDR3 runs to 15 residues. The trim removed 3 bases at V and 1 base at J, leaving 1 base unmatched. Germline CDR1 and CDR2: MRHNA and SNTAGT. Here the CDR3 reads CASSEGTGNTGELFF. CDR3 DNA: TGTGCCAGCAGTGAAGGGACAGGGAACACCGGGGAGCTGTTTTTT.

This clone was detected a few times. The gene calls are TRBV5-1 and TRBJ1-1; a possible D gene is TRBD1 (6 bases). V lost 3 bases, J lost 1 base, and 10 bases lay in between. Germline V lookup: CDR1 SGHRS, CDR2 YFSETQ. The CDR3 is 14 residues long. The CDR3 sequence is CASSSRGSNTEAFF. The CDR3 DNA is TGCGCCAGCAGCTCCAGGGGATCGAACACTGAAGCTTTCTTT.

The chain links TRBV5-1 to TRBJ2-3; TRBD2 agrees at 10 bases. V was pared by 5 bases and J by 4 bases, with 7 bases of the junction left unmatched. Germline V lookup: CDR1 SGHRS, CDR2 YFSETQ. The CDR3 has 15 amino acids. CDR3 DNA sequence: TGCGCCAGCAGTTTCCTAGCGGGGGACTCAGATACGCAGTATTTT. Translating it yields CASSFLAGDSDTQYF.

The chain recombines TRBV28 with TRBJ2-7; 8 positions agree with TRBD2. Germline V lookup: CDR1 MDHEN, CDR2 SYDVKM. V trimming: 8 bases; J trimming: 5 bases; junction bases outside the gene matches: 17. The CDR3 is 16 amino acids. CDR3 in amino acids: CASASGGGPNSHEQYF. In nucleotides, the CDR3 is TGTGCCAGCGCTTCCGGGGGGGGCCCTAATAGCCACGAGCAGTACTTC. The full variable domain, with the rest looked up from reference TRBV28 and TRBJ2-7, is DVKVTQSSRYLVKRTGEKVFLECVQDMDHENMFWYRQDPGLGLRLIYFSYDVKMKEKGDIPEGYSVSREKKERFSLILESASTNQTSMYLCASASGGGPNSHEQYFGPGTRLTVT.

This clone appeared a few times. The chain recombines TRBV5-1 with TRBJ2-7; TRBD2 matches 10 bases. The CDR3 runs 15 residues. Trimming at V came to 2 bases and at J to 7 bases, leaving 9 bases not matched to a gene. Looked up from germline, CDR1 is SGHRS and CDR2 is YFSETQ. In nucleotides, the CDR3 is TGCGCCAGCAGCTTAAAGCGGGAGGGCCGAGGGGAGCAGTACTTC. Protein: CASSLKREGRGEQYF.